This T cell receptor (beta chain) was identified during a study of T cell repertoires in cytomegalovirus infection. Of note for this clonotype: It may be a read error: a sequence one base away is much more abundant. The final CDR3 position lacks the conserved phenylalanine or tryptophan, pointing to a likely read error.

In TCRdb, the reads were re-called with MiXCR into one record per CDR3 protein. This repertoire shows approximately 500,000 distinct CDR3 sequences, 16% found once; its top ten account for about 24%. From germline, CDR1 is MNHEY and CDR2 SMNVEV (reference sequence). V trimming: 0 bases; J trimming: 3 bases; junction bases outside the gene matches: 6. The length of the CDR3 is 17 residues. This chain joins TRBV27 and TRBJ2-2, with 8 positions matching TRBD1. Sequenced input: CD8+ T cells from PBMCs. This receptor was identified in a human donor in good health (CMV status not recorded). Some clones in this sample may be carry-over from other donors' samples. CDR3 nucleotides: TGTGCCAGCAGTTTATCGTTGGACAGGGAAGACACCGGGGAGCTGTTTTTA. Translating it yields CASSLSLDREDTGELFL.